These 5 T cell receptor beta chains originate from one sample sequenced in a study of T-cell reconstitution after alpha-beta-depleted transplantation in children. Preparation of the TCRbeta library was carried out with unique molecular identifiers. MiXCR, run by TCRdb on the PCR reads, gives a single entry per CDR3 protein. In the table there are around 250,000 distinct CDR3 sequences, roughly a quarter of which are singletons. The sample here was PBMCs, taken before TCRalphabeta/CD19-depleted stem cell transplant. These receptors were obtained from a girl aged 2 to 10 with Fanconi anemia, due to receive a stem cell transplant.

In its sample, this clonotype was seen a few times. One end of the junction fails to match germline, which may point to a read error. The chain carries TRBV29-1 and TRBJ2-2, with TRBD2 identical over 7 bases. This CDR3 has 13 residues. Germline V gene lookup returns CDR1 SQVTM and CDR2 ANQGSEA. The DNA of the CDR3 is TGCAGCGCCGTTCTCGGGGGGACCGGGGAGCTGGTTTTT. Protein sequence: CSAVLGGTGELVF.

This clonotype was counted at least ten times. V gene TRBV12-3 or TRBV12-4 combines with J gene TRBJ2-1, with D perhaps matching TRBD2 (6 bases). The length of the CDR3 is 17 residues. Trimming removed 1 base at V and 2 bases at J, with 15 bases between. The CDR3 sequence: CASSLVMGGNTYNEQFF. DNA of the CDR3: TGTGCCAGCAGTTTAGTTATGGGCGGGAACACCTACAATGAGCAGTTCTTC.

The chain combines TRBV29-1 with TRBJ1-2, with TRBD1 as a possible D gene (6 bases). Germline CDR1 SQVTM, CDR2 ANQGSEA. The CDR3 is made up of 12 amino acids. V was pared by 4 bases and J by 2 bases, with 8 bases between. Here the CDR3 reads CSVVTGNYGYTF. CDR3 DNA: TGCAGCGTTGTTACAGGGAACTATGGCTACACCTTC.

At least ten counts were recorded for this clonotype. The chain recombines TRBV20-1 with TRBJ1-1, with 10 bases that match TRBD1. V lost 3 bases, J lost 4 bases, and 5 bases stayed unmatched. Germline lookup yields CDR1 DFQATT and CDR2 SNEGSKA (reference sequence). The CDR3 covers 14 residues. The DNA for the CDR3 is TGCAGTGCTAGGAGACAGGGGGCCGGCACTGAAGCTTTCTTT. This translates into CSARRQGAGTEAFF.

This clonotype was seen repeatedly, ten times or more. The rearrangement uses TRBV29-1 and TRBJ2-7; 7 nucleotides line up with TRBD2. The length of the CDR3 is 13 residues. The V gene end was trimmed by 3 bases and the J gene end by 3 bases; junction bases not matched to a gene: 5. Germline V gene sequence: CDR1 SQVTM, CDR2 ANQGSEA. CDR3 loop: CSVDAGEGYEQYF. CDR3 nucleotides: TGCAGCGTTGACGCGGGAGAGGGCTACGAGCAGTACTTC.